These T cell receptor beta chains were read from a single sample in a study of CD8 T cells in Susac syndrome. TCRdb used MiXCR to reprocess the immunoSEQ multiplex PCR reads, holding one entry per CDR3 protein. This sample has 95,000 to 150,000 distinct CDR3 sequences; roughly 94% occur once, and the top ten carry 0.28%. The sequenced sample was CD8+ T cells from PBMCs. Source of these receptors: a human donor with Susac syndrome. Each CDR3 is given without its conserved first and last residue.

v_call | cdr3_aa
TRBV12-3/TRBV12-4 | ASSLFAGDEY
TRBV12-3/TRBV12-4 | ASSLASGAATEAF
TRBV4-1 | ASSQDTHAEDTEAF
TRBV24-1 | ATSDWGQGDTQY
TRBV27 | ASSLTYQETQY
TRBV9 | ASSPRRADQETQY
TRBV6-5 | ASSYGGGDGYT
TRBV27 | ASRPQGHYGYT
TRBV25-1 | ASSEFEAGQPQH
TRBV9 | ASSGRDTLNTEAF
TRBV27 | ASKEGNTEAF
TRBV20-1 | SARDDGRGAYGYT
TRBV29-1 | SVEDLLASGGNYEQF
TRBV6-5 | ASSRESTGELF
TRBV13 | ASSFRKGPSDEQY
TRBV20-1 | SAKGFNVGREQF
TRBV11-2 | ASSLATLGQPLSYEQY
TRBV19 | ASSIAPNQNTEAF
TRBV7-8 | ASSLRTSYEQY
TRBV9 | ASSAGDNEQF
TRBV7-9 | ASSSYRAVEDTEAF
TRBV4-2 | ASSPRSEETQY
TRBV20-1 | SAALTSPSNQPQH
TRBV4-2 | ASSQSGGGETQY
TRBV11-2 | ASSLVGPRGLF
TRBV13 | ASSLAGASTDTQY
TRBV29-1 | SVVREWETQY
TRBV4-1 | ASGTGYQPQH
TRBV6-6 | ASSPGQH
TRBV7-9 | ASSSRDAQPQH
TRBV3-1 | ASSQGDRGLYNSPLH
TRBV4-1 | ASSLLTGRNQPQH
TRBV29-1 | SVGYPSTEAF
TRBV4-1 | ASSPALQVGNSPLH
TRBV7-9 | ASSLGTGSGSPLH
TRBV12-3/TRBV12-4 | ASSPADNYGYT
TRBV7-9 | ASSSWAGRTDTQY
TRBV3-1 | ASSQGRDTQY
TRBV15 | ATSTSLAGQETQY
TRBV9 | ASSARTGVDEQY
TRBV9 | ASSSSRLYTDTQY
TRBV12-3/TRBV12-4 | ASSFGQGSNTIY
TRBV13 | ASSLTGGMEETQY
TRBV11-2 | ASSRQRVEDTQY
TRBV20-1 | SASPLGGAFYNEQF
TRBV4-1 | ASSQTQGDEQY
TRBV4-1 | ASLGLAEETQY
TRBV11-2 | ASSLPGGRGSYEQY
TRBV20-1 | SAHTRSTDTQY
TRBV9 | ASSVDETQY
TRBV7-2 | ASSSPGAGAHNEQF
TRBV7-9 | ASSPPGLADTQY
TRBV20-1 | SARDPWNYGYT
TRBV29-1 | SVAAANVLT
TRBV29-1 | SVLGTGSISSGANVLT